Listed here are 6 T cell receptor beta chains from one sample, sequenced in a study of cytomegalovirus exposure and HLA in healthy donors. Here immunoSEQ multiplex PCR was the method, and the copy in TCRdb shows in-frame clones only, minus some. The top ten clones hold 1.4% to 1.5% of a sample with about 120,000 clones, approximately 88% of them seen once. The sequenced sample consisted of PBMCs. Every receptor here comes from a woman aged 25 to 39 in good health and CMV-seropositive.

V is TRBV28 and J is TRBJ1-2; TRBD1 might be the D (5 bases). Trimming cost V 2 bases and J 8 bases, with 12 bases left between them. The germline gives CDR1 MDHEN, CDR2 SYDVKM. This CDR3 is 13 amino acids long. This CDR3 reads CASSLDGGGGYTF. The CDR3 DNA reads as TGTGCCAGCAGTTTAGACGGGGGTGGCGGCTACACCTTC.

The chain recombines TRBV29-1 with TRBJ2-5; TRBD1 matches at 7 bases. The germline V gene has CDR1 SQVTM and CDR2 ANQGSEA. This CDR3 contains 14 residues. Trimming at V came to 8 bases and at J to 2 bases, leaving 11 bases not matched to a gene. The CDR3 coding sequence is TGCAGCAGCGAAGGGGGCGAAAAGCAAGAGACCCAGTACTTC. Translation: CSSEGGEKQETQYF.

This clone was counted once. The V and J genes are TRBV28 and TRBJ1-5; 9 bases are a match to TRBD1. The V gene end was trimmed by 4 bases and the J gene end by 3 bases; junction bases not matched to a gene: 1. This CDR3 region has 14 residues. Germline V CDR1 and CDR2: MDHEN, SYDVKM. The CDR3 DNA is TGTGCCAGCAGTTGGGACAGGGTCAATCAGCCCCAGCATTTT. This encodes CASSWDRVNQPQHF.

The chain couples TRBV19 to TRBJ2-5, with 8 bases fitting TRBD1. In germline, CDR1 is LNHDA, CDR2 SQIVND (reference sequence). Trimming at V came to 9 bases and at J to 5 bases, leaving 2 bases not matched to a gene. The length of the CDR3 is 11 residues. The CDR3 DNA reads as TGTGCCAGCAGGGGGCAGGAGACCCAGTACTTC. Its translation is CASRGQETQYF.

The chain joins TRBV9 to TRBJ2-2; D not resolved. The CDR3 consists of 12 residues. Per the germline V gene, CDR1 is SGDLS and CDR2 is YYNGEE. Trimming took off 0 bases at V and 8 bases at J, with 5 bases between the two ends. In DNA, the CDR3 is TGTGCCAGCAGCGTAGTAGAGGGGGAGCTGTTTTTT. Protein sequence: CASSVVEGELFF.

This clone was detected only a few times. This rearrangement joins TRBV4-3 to TRBJ2-7; D may be TRBD1 (5 bases). The CDR3 spans 14 residues. The V and J ends lost 1 base and 4 bases respectively, with 11 bases between them. In germline, CDR1 is LGHNA, CDR2 YSLEER. CDR3 coding DNA: TGCGCCAGCAGCCAAGGTGGCAGGGCTTACGAGCAGTACTTC. Encoded protein: CASSQGGRAYEQYF.